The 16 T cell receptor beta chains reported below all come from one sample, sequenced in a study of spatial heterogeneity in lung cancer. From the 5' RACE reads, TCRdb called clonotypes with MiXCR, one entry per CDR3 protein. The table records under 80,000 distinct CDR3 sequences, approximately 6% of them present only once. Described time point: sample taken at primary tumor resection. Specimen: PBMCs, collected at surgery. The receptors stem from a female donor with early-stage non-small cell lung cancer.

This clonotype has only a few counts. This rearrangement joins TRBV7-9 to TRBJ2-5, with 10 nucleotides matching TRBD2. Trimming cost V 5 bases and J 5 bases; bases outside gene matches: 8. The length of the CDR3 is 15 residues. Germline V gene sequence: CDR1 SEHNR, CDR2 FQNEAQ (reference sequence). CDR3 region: CASSRLSGRMETQYF. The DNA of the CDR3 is TGTGCCAGCAGCCGTCTTAGCGGGAGGATGGAGACCCAGTACTTC.

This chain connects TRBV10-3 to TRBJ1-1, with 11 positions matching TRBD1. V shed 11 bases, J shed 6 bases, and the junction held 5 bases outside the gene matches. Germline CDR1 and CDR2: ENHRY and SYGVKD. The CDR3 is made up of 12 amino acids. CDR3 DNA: TGTGCCTCCAGGACAGGGGGCTCTGAAGCTTTCTTT. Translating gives CASRTGGSEAFF.

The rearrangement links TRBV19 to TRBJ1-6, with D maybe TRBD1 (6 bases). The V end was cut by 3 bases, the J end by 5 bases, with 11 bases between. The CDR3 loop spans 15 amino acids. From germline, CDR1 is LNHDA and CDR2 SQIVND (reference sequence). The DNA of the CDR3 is TGTGCCAGTAGTATGTTTAAGGGGGATAATTCACCCCTCCACTTT. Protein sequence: CASSMFKGDNSPLHF. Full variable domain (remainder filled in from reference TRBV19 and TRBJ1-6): DGGITQSPKYLFRKEGQNVTLSCEQNLNHDAMYWYRQDPGQGLRLIYYSQIVNDFQKGDIAEGYSVSREKKESFPLTVTSAQKNPTAFYLCASSMFKGDNSPLHFGNGTRLTVT.

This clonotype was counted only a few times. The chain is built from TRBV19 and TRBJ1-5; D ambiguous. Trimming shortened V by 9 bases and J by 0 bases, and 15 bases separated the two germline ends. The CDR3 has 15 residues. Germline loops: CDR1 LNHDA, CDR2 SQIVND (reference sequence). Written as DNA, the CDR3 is TGTGCCAGCCGCCGAGAGTCTTATAGCAATCAGCCCCAGCATTTT. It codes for CASRRESYSNQPQHF. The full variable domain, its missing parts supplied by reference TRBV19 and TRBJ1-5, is DGGITQSPKYLFRKEGQNVTLSCEQNLNHDAMYWYRQDPGQGLRLIYYSQIVNDFQKGDIAEGYSVSREKKESFPLTVTSAQKNPTAFYLCASRRESYSNQPQHFGDGTRLSIL.

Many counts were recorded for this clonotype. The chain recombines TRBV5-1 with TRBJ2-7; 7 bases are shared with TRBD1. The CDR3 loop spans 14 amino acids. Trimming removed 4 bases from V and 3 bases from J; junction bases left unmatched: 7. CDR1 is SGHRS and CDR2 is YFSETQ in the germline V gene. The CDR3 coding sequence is TGCGCCAGCAGCCCCCGACAGGGCGACTACGAGCAGTACTTC. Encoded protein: CASSPRQGDYEQYF.

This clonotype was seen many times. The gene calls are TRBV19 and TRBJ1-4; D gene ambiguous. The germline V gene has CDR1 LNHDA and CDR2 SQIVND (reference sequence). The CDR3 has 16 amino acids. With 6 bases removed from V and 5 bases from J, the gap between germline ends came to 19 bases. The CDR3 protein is CASSARGGGGNEKLFF. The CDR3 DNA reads TGTGCCAGTAGCGCCCGGGGAGGCGGTGGGAATGAAAAACTGTTTTTT.

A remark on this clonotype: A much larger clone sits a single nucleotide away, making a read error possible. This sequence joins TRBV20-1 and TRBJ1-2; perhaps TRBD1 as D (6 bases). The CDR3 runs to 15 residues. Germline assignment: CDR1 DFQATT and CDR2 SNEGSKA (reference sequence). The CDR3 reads CSARTPTGPGYGYPF. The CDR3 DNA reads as TGCAGTGCTAGGACCCCCACAGGGCCAGGCTATGGCTACCCCTTC.

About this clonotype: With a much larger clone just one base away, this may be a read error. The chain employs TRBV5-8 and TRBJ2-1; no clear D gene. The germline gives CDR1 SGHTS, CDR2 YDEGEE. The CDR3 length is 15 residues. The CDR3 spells CANSLGTGTYNEQFF. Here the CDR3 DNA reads TGTGCCAACAGCTTGGGAACGGGTACCTACAATGAGCAGTTCTTC.

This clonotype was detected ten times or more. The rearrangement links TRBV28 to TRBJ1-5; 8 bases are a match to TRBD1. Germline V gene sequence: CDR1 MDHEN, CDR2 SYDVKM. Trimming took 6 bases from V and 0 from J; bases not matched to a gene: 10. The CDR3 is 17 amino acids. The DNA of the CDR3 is TGTGCCAGCAGATTAGACAGGGGCGATTATAGCAATCAGCCCCAGCATTTT. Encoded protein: CASRLDRGDYSNQPQHF.

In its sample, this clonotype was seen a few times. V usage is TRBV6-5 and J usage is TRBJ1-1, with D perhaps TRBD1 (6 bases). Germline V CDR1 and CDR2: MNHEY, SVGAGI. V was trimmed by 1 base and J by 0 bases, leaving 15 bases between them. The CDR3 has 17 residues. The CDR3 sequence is CASSYFRTGAMNTEAFF. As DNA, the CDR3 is TGTGCCAGCAGTTACTTTAGGACGGGGGCAATGAACACTGAAGCTTTCTTT.

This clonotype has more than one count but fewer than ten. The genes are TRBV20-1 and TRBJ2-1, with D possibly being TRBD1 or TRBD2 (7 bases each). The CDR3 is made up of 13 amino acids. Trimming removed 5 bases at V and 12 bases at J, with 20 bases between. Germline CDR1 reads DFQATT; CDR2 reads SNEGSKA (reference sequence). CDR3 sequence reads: CSAGLGRGSGQFF. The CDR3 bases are TGCAGTGCTGGACTAGGCAGGGGGAGTGGGCAGTTCTTC.

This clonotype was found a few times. The DNA of the CDR3 is TGCAGCGTTGAAGATGCGTCGGGGGCAGATACGCAGTATTTT. It encodes CSVEDASGADTQYF. The rearrangement joins TRBV29-1 to TRBJ2-3, with D perhaps matching TRBD2 (6 bases). Looked up from germline, CDR1 is SQVTM and CDR2 is ANQGSEA. V was cut by 0 bases and J by 4 bases, with 11 bases left in between. CDR3 length: 14 residues.

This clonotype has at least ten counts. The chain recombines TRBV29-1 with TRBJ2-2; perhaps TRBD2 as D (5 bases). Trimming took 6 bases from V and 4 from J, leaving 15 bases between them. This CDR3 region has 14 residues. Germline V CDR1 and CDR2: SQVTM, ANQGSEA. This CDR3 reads CSVLGLEGTGELFF. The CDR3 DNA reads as TGCAGCGTCTTAGGATTAGAGGGCACCGGGGAGCTGTTTTTT.

The CDR3, as DNA: TGTGCCGCCGGGAGGGAAGGAACTGAAGCTTTCTTT. Translating it yields CAAGREGTEAFF. V and J are TRBV10-3 and TRBJ1-1; D unclear. Germline V gene data show CDR1 as ENHRY and CDR2 as SYGVKD. The CDR3 has 12 residues. V lost 11 bases to trimming and J lost 5 bases, with 15 bases between them.

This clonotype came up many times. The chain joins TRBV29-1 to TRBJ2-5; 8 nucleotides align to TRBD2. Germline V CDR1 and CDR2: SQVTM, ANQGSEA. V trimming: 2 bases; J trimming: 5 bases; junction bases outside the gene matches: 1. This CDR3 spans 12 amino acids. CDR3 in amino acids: CSVERGRETQYF. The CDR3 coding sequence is TGCAGCGTTGAACGCGGGAGGGAGACCCAGTACTTC.

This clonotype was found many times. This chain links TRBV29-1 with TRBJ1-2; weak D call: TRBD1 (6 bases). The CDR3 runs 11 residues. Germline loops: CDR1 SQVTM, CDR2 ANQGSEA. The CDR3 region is CSGGQNYGYTF. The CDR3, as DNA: TGCAGTGGCGGACAGAACTATGGCTACACCTTC.